The 28 T cell receptor beta chains below all came from one sample that was sequenced in a study of PD-L1 blockade in urothelial cancer. Profiled with immunoSEQ multiplex PCR; TCRdb holds only in-frame clones, not every one. The sample has some 97,000 clones; 91% are singletons. Sequenced material: PBMCs, taken around atezolizumab (anti-PD-L1) treatment. The receptors stem from a woman older than 75 with urothelial cancer.

The chain joins TRBV9 to TRBJ2-3; D possibly corresponds to TRBD2 (5 bases). The germline CDR1 and CDR2 sequences are SGDLS and YYNGEE. The CDR3 totals 15 residues. V was clipped by 0 bases and J by 0 bases, with 8 bases between them. CDR3 sequence reads: CASSVGAGSTDTQYF. The CDR3 bases are TGTGCCAGCAGCGTAGGGGCGGGCAGCACAGATACGCAGTATTTT.

In its sample, this clone was seen a few times. This CDR3 reads CASSQDPGDSTNTEAFF. The CDR3 region has the DNA TGTGCCAGCAGCCAAGATCCGGGAGACAGCACCAACACTGAAGCTTTCTTT. The chain has TRBV4-2 and TRBJ1-1, with a tentative D call TRBD1 (5 bases). CDR1 LGHNA and CDR2 YNFKEQ come from the germline V gene. This CDR3 has 17 residues. The germline V and J ends were trimmed by 0 bases and 2 bases, with 16 bases remaining between them.

The chain is built from TRBV4-1 and TRBJ1-4; D uncertain. The length of the CDR3 is 14 residues. The germline gives CDR1 MGHRA, CDR2 YSYEKL. V was trimmed by 0 bases and J by 10 bases, leaving 12 bases between them. Here the CDR3 DNA reads TGCGCCAGCAGCCAAGAGAACTCCCCGGGAAAACTGTTTTTT. Amino acid sequence: CASSQENSPGKLFF.

This chain connects TRBV6-1 to TRBJ2-7; 9 bases fit TRBD1. The ends lost 3 bases at V and 3 bases at J; junction bases unmatched: 6. Germline V gives CDR1 MNHNS, CDR2 SASEGT. This CDR3 contains 15 residues. The CDR3 loop is CASSELDRGGYEQYF. As DNA, the CDR3 is TGTGCCAGCAGTGAGCTGGACAGGGGTGGCTACGAGCAGTACTTC.

V is TRBV28 and J is TRBJ2-1; possibly TRBD2 for D (5 bases). CDR3 length equals 12 residues. The germline V gene encodes CDR1 MDHEN and CDR2 SYDVKM. V was trimmed by 3 bases and J by 14 bases, leaving 14 bases between them. The CDR3 DNA reads TGTGCCAGCAGTTTGGTTGCGGGTTATGAGTTCTTC. Protein product: CASSLVAGYEFF. The variable domain in full, completed from reference TRBV28 and TRBJ2-1, reads DVKVTQSSRYLVKRTGEKVFLECVQDMDHENMFWYRQDPGLGLRLIYFSYDVKMKEKGDIPEGYSVSREKKERFSLILESASTNQTSMYLCASSLVAGYEFFGPGTRLTVL.

The rearrangement joins TRBV30 to TRBJ2-7, with D possibly being TRBD2 (6 bases). Germline CDR1 and CDR2: GTSNPN and SVGIG (reference sequence). This CDR3 comprises 15 residues. V was trimmed by 3 bases and J by 2 bases, leaving 17 bases between them. CDR3 amino acids: CAWSLLGGSTYEQYF. CDR3 DNA sequence: TGTGCCTGGAGCCTCCTTGGAGGGAGCACCTACGAGCAGTACTTC.

The chain has TRBV4-1 and TRBJ2-7, with D tentatively TRBD1 (5 bases). The CDR3 totals 13 residues. Germline lookup yields CDR1 MGHRA and CDR2 YSYEKL. V was pared by 1 base and J by 2 bases, with 6 bases between. CDR3 loop: CASSQAGTYEQYF. In nucleotides, the CDR3 is TGCGCCAGCAGCCAAGCAGGGACCTACGAGCAGTACTTC.

V and J are TRBV14 and TRBJ1-4, with TRBD1 identical over 9 bases. J gave up 3 bases and V 4 bases, and 3 bases lay outside the gene matches. Germline V lookup: CDR1 SGHDN, CDR2 FVKESK. The CDR3 has 15 residues. The CDR3: CASSPRTGANEKLFF. The CDR3 DNA reads as TGTGCCAGCAGCCCGAGGACAGGGGCTAATGAAAAACTGTTTTTT.

The chain employs TRBV30 and TRBJ1-1, with a tentative D call TRBD1 (5 bases). The germline gives CDR1 GTSNPN, CDR2 SVGIG (reference sequence). The CDR3 consists of 12 residues. Trimming took off 1 base at V and 5 bases at J, with 8 bases between the two ends. In DNA form, the CDR3 reads TGTGCCTGGAGTGAAACAGGAACTGAAGCTTTCTTT. Its translation: CAWSETGTEAFF.

The rearrangement uses TRBV7-9 and TRBJ2-4; D perhaps matches TRBD1 (6 bases). Trimming cost V 4 bases and J 14 bases, with 21 bases left between them. The germline gives CDR1 SEHNR, CDR2 FQNEAQ (reference sequence). This CDR3 has 14 residues. The CDR3 nucleotides are TGTGCCAGCAGCTCCACGGACAGCCTAGGGGAGAAGTACTTC. Protein sequence: CASSSTDSLGEKYF. Supplemented by reference TRBV7-9 and TRBJ2-4, the full variable domain reads DTGVSQNPRHKITKRGQNVTFRCDPISEHNRLYWYRQTLGQGPEFLTYFQNEAQLEKSRLLSDRFSAERPKGSFSTLEIQRTEQGDSAMYLCASSSTDSLGEKYFGAGTRLSVL.

The chain carries TRBV30 and TRBJ1-5; no clear D. The CDR3 contains 14 residues. Per germline, CDR1 GTSNPN and CDR2 SVGIG (reference sequence). Between the trimmed V and J ends, which lost 0 bases and 1 base, there was a span of 7 bases. In DNA, the CDR3 is TGTGCCTGGAGTGTTTACGGGAGCAATCAGCCCCAGCATTTT. Protein product: CAWSVYGSNQPQHF.

This chain joins TRBV5-1 and TRBJ1-5, with 12 positions matching TRBD1. CDR3 size: 16 residues. The V and J ends lost 4 bases and 5 bases, in that order; junction bases with no gene match: 7. Germline-derived CDR1 and CDR2 are SGHRS and YFSETQ. CDR3 amino acids: CASSTGTGGTDQPQHF. For the CDR3, the DNA is TGCGCCAGCAGCACCGGGACAGGGGGCACCGATCAGCCCCAGCATTTT. The full variable domain, in which reference TRBV5-1 and TRBJ1-5 provide the parts outside the CDR3, is KAGVTQTPRYLIKTRGQQVTLSCSPISGHRSVSWYQQTPGQGLQFLFEYFSETQRNKGNFPGRFSGRQFSNSRSEMNVSTLELGDSALYLCASSTGTGGTDQPQHFGDGTRLSIL.

The V call is TRBV6-1, the J call TRBJ1-2, with D possibly TRBD1 on 6 matching bases. Trimming took off 0 bases at V and 1 base at J, with 12 bases between the two ends. CDR1 is MNHNS, CDR2 SASEGT, per germline. This CDR3 has 16 amino acids. CDR3 nucleotides: TGTGCCAGCAGTGAAGCGCTCAGGGGAATTAACTATGGCTACACCTTC. Its protein product is CASSEALRGINYGYTF.

This clone appeared once. The chain carries TRBV18 and TRBJ2-3; perhaps TRBD1 as D (5 bases). This CDR3 spans 15 amino acids. Germline CDR1 reads KGHSH; CDR2 reads LQKENI. The V end was cut by 1 base, the J end by 2 bases, with 10 bases between. The CDR3 DNA reads TGTGCCAGCTCACCACGGCGACAGATCACAGATACGCAGTATTTT. Residues: CASSPRRQITDTQYF.

Written as DNA, the CDR3 is TGTGCCAGCAGCTTCCCAGGGCCGATCGAGCAGTACTTC. Amino acids: CASSFPGPIEQYF. J is TRBJ2-7 and V is TRBV7-8, with D tentatively TRBD1 (5 bases). Germline CDR1 reads SGHVS; CDR2 reads FQNEAQ. The CDR3 has 13 amino acids. V lost 3 bases, J lost 6 bases, and 12 bases lay in between.

This clone is a singleton in its sample. The CDR3 sequence: CASSQGGLSYEQYF. The CDR3 region has the DNA TGTGCCAGCAGCCAAGGGGGCTTATCCTACGAGCAGTACTTC. The rearrangement links TRBV14 to TRBJ2-7; D might be TRBD1 (5 bases). Per germline, CDR1 SGHDN and CDR2 FVKESK. The CDR3 is made up of 14 amino acids. V lost 1 base, J lost 1 base, and 8 bases lay in between.

The chain joins TRBV9 to TRBJ2-7, with 9 bases fitting TRBD1. CDR3 length: 15 amino acids. The germline V gene has CDR1 SGDLS and CDR2 YYNGEE. Germline trimming cut 3 bases from V and 1 base from J; bases unmatched to any gene: 5. The CDR3 region has the DNA TGTGCCAGCAGCGGCGGGACAGGGTCATCCTACGAGCAGTACTTC. This gives the protein CASSGGTGSSYEQYF.

The chain joins TRBV10-1 to TRBJ2-5; no reliable D call. The germline V and J ends were trimmed by 3 bases and 1 base, with 3 bases remaining between them. The CDR3 is 12 residues long. From germline, CDR1 is WNHNN and CDR2 SYGVQD (reference sequence). CDR3 sequence reads: CASSDGQETQYF. DNA for the CDR3: TGCGCCAGCAGTGACGGCCAAGAGACCCAGTACTTC.

This chain links TRBV29-1 with TRBJ2-1, with 12 bases matching TRBD2. The CDR3 loop spans 15 amino acids. The V segment lost 7 bases and the J segment 8 bases; nucleotides outside the gene matches: 12. Germline V gene sequence: CDR1 SQVTM, CDR2 ANQGSEA. The CDR3 DNA follows: TGCAGCGCCAAGCCCCGACTAGCGGGAGCCTATGAGCAGTTCTTC. It encodes CSAKPRLAGAYEQFF.

This chain joins TRBV19 and TRBJ2-7; 9 bases are shared with TRBD2. Germline CDR1 LNHDA, CDR2 SQIVND (reference sequence). The CDR3 is 17 residues long. Losses at the gene ends were 5 bases for V and 0 bases for J; bases not matched to a gene: 11. The DNA for the CDR3 is TGTGCCAGTAGTCATTCGAATAGCGGGAGCCTCTCCTACGAGCAGTACTTC. It yields the protein CASSHSNSGSLSYEQYF.

The chain has TRBV6-5 and TRBJ1-2, with D unresolved. In germline, CDR1 is MNHEY, CDR2 SVGAGI. The CDR3 has 13 residues. Trimming removed 2 bases at V and 4 bases at J, with 8 bases between. CDR3 in DNA: TGTGCCAGCAGTTACACCTGGGCCTATGGCTACACCTTC. Translation: CASSYTWAYGYTF.

The CDR3 DNA follows: TGTGCCAGCAGCGGGGGGGACATGCTCGTCGCCTACAATGAGCAGTTCTTC. The encoded protein is CASSGGDMLVAYNEQFF. V gene TRBV5-4 combines with J gene TRBJ2-1; possible D gene TRBD2, 7 bases. This CDR3 spans 17 amino acids. Trimming left V 4 bases short and J 2 bases short, with 19 bases between. The V gene's germline CDR1 is SGHNT and CDR2 YYREEE (reference sequence).

V gene TRBV5-1 combines with J gene TRBJ1-4, with 11 positions matching TRBD1. Germline lookup yields CDR1 SGHRS and CDR2 YFSETQ. The CDR3 has 17 amino acids. J was trimmed by 3 bases and V by 0 bases; bases with no gene match: 4. CDR3 coding DNA: TGCGCCAGCAGCTTGGGAGGGACAGGGGGAGCTAATGAAAAACTGTTTTTT. Protein product: CASSLGGTGGANEKLFF.

The V call is TRBV30, the J call TRBJ1-2; 7 nucleotides agree with TRBD1. Germline trimming cut 1 base from V and 6 bases from J; bases unmatched to any gene: 8. The CDR3 runs to 14 residues. Germline-derived CDR1 and CDR2 are GTSNPN and SVGIG (reference sequence). Written as DNA, the CDR3 is TGTGCCTGGAGTGCTTCGGGACAGCCTGATGGCTACACCTTC. Protein sequence: CAWSASGQPDGYTF. The full variable domain, in which reference TRBV30 and TRBJ1-2 provide the parts outside the CDR3, is SQTIHQWPATLVQPVGSPLSLECTVEGTSNPNLYWYRQAAGRGLQLLFYSVGIGQISSEVPQNLSASRPQDRQFILSSKKLLLSDSGFYLCAWSASGQPDGYTFGSGTRLTVV.

The genes are TRBV7-3 and TRBJ2-7, with 7 nucleotides matching TRBD1. The V and J ends lost 5 bases and 4 bases, in that order; junction bases with no gene match: 5. This CDR3 contains 13 residues. Germline V lookup: CDR1 SGHTA, CDR2 FQGTGA. CDR3 bases: TGTGCCAGCAGCCAAGGGACAGATTACGAGCAGTACTTC. This sequence encodes CASSQGTDYEQYF.

The CDR3 region is CASSMGRGGVPQHF. In DNA form, the CDR3 reads TGTGCCAGTAGTATGGGGAGGGGAGGAGTTCCCCAGCATTTT. V usage is TRBV19 and J usage is TRBJ1-5; perhaps TRBD1 as D (5 bases). CDR1 and CDR2 from the germline V gene are LNHDA and SQIVND (reference sequence). Trimming removed 3 bases at V and 10 bases at J, with 16 bases between. This CDR3 has 14 amino acids.

This chain connects TRBV29-1 to TRBJ2-7; 12 bases agree with TRBD2. The CDR3 consists of 16 residues. V lost 5 bases, J lost 2 bases, and 10 bases stayed unmatched. Looked up from germline, CDR1 is SQVTM and CDR2 is ANQGSEA. CDR3 nucleotide sequence: TGCAGCGTTTCTCAAATACTAGCGGGAGGTCCCTACGAGCAGTACTTC. This sequence encodes CSVSQILAGGPYEQYF.

The chain joins TRBV19 to TRBJ1-5, with D perhaps TRBD1 (5 bases). The CDR3 extends over 16 amino acids. The ends were cut back, 7 bases at V and 0 bases at J, with 16 bases in the middle. Germline V CDR1 and CDR2: LNHDA, SQIVND (reference sequence). CDR3 protein: CASTGGERASNQPQHF. CDR3 DNA: TGTGCCAGTACCGGGGGGGAGAGAGCTAGCAATCAGCCCCAGCATTTT.